This TCR beta chain comes out of a study of a mutant IDH1 vaccine in newly diagnosed glioma. Findings and caveats of the study: Among patients, roughly 94% showed immune responses induced by the vaccine.

The assay was immunoSEQ multiplex PCR, and TCRdb's table has in-frame clones only and misses some. The table lists approximately 50,000 clones, roughly four fifths of them singletons. About this clone: Its specificity is unknown.

Germline V gene sequence: CDR1 MNHNS, CDR2 SASEGT. The CDR3 has 12 residues. Trimming stripped 2 bases from V and 14 bases from J, with 10 bases between. Time point given: week 47, end of study. Vaccine doses each comprised 300 ug of mutant IDH1 20-mer peptide, with topical imiquimod. Across weeks 1, 3, 5, 7, 11, 15, 19 and 23, patients received a vaccination each time, eight in all. This TCR was sampled from a woman aged 50 to 65 with glioma. The specimen comprised PBMCs, sampled from a glioma patient whose treatment included an IDH1 peptide vaccine. The rearrangement joins TRBV6-1 to TRBJ1-6, with unresolved D. For the CDR3, the DNA is TGTGCCAGCAGTGAATCGAGTTTCTCCCTCCACTTT. It is translated as CASSESSFSLHF.